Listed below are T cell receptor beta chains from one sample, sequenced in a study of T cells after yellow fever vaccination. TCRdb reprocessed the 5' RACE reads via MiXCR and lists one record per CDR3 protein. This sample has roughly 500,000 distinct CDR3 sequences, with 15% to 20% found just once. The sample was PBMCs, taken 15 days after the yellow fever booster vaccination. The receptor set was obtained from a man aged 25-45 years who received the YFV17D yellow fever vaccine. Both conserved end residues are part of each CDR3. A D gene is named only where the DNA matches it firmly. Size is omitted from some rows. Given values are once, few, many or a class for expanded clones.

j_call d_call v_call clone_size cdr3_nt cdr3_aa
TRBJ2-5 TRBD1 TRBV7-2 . TGTGCCAGCAGCTTACGGACAGGGTGGCGAGAGACCCAGTACTTC CASSLRTGWRETQYF
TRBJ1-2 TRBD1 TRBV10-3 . TGTGCCATCACCAGGGACAGCAATAACTATGGCTACACCTTC CAITRDSNNYGYTF
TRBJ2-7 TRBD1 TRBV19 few TGTGCCAGTAGTTCGGGGACAGGGGTTGCCTACGAGCAGTACTTC CASSSGTGVAYEQYF
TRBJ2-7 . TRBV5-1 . TGCGCCAGCAGCATGGACATGGCCTACGAGCAGTACTTC CASSMDMAYEQYF
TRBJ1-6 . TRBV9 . TGTGCCAGCAGCGCCACCGGGCAGAATTCACCCCTCCACTTT CASSATGQNSPLHF
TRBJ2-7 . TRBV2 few TGTGCCAGCAACGGGGCCCCCAACTACGAGCAGTACTTC CASNGAPNYEQYF
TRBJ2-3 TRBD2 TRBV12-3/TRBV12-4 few TGTGCCAGCAGTTCCTTACTAGCGGGAGATGCAGATACGCAGTATTTT CASSSLLAGDADTQYF
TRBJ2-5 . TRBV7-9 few TGTGCCAGCACCTCGTCCCAGGGAGAGACCCAGTACTTC CASTSSQGETQYF
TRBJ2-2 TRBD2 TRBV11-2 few TGTGCCAGCAGCTTCCCCACGAGCGGACTAGCGGGATCCGGGGAGCTGTTTTTT CASSFPTSGLAGSGELFF
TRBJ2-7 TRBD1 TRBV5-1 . TGCGCCAGCAGCTTGGAACCCGGGACAGGGGACAACGAGCAGTACTTC CASSLEPGTGDNEQYF